This is a list of T cell receptor beta chains from one sample in a study of PD-1 blockade in classical Hodgkin lymphoma. Sequencing was performed with immunoSEQ multiplex PCR; in TCRdb, only in-frame clones are kept and a portion is missing. The data contain 34,000 or so clones, roughly 90% of them singletons. Sequenced here: CD4+ T cells from blood, sampled before the fourth cycle of nivolumab. These receptors originate from a human donor with classical Hodgkin lymphoma. The CDR3 runs from the conserved cysteine through the conserved F or W. D genes are given only for firm matches. A clone size is listed for some rows: how often the clone was seen (once, few, many), or a class if it is expanded.

NA,TRBJ2-2,TRBV7-9,13,NA,CASSPVLPGELFF,TGTGCCAGCAGCCCCGTGTTGCCCGGGGAGCTGTTTTTT
NA,TRBJ2-7,TRBV27,14,NA,CASSYIDPSYEQYF,TGTGCCAGCAGTTACATCGATCCGTCCTACGAGCAGTACTTC
TRBD2,TRBJ2-1,TRBV14,21,NA,CASSLRRTGTSGSSSYNEQFF,TGTGCCAGCAGCCTTAGGCGCACCGGGACTAGCGGGTCCAGCTCCTACAATGAGCAGTTCTTC
NA,TRBJ1-3,TRBV19,16,NA,CASSMGTGYSENTIYF,TGTGCCAGTAGTATGGGAACAGGGTACTCTGAAAACACCATATATTTT
NA,TRBJ1-3,TRBV7-9,11,NA,CASSRKGPIYF,TGTGCCAGCAGCCGAAAAGGTCCCATATATTTT
TRBD1,TRBJ1-2,TRBV27,14,NA,CASSLDRGQSGYTF,TGTGCCAGCAGTTTAGACAGGGGGCAAAGTGGCTACACCTTC
TRBD1,TRBJ2-2,TRBV2,15,once,CASRAGTGTTGELFF,TGTGCCAGCAGGGCTGGGACAGGGACAACCGGGGAGCTGTTTTTT
NA,TRBJ1-1,TRBV19,12,NA,CASSEQGTEAFF,TGTGCCAGTAGTGAACAGGGAACTGAAGCTTTCTTT
TRBD2,TRBJ2-4,TRBV28,16,NA,CASTGTSGRAKNIQYF,TGTGCCAGCACCGGGACTAGCGGGAGGGCCAAAAACATTCAGTACTTC
NA,TRBJ1-1,TRBV5-4,14,few,CASSLGVVDTEAFF,TGTGCCAGCAGCTTGGGGGTCGTGGACACTGAAGCTTTCTTT
NA,TRBJ2-7,TRBV7-5,15,NA,CVRSLAGARSYEQYF,TGTGTCAGAAGCTTAGCCGGGGCGAGGTCCTACGAGCAGTACTTC
NA,TRBJ2-3,TRBV6-6,11,NA,CASSYSDTQYF,TGTGCCAGCAGTTATTCAGATACGCAGTATTTT
NA,TRBJ2-7,TRBV12-5,12,NA,CASAPVRDEQYF,TGTGCTAGTGCCCCTGTGCGTGACGAGCAGTACTTC
TRBD2,TRBJ2-7,TRBV5-1,18,NA,CASSSGLAGVASSYEQYF,TGCGCCAGCAGCTCCGGACTAGCGGGAGTGGCGAGCTCCTACGAGCAGTACTTC
NA,TRBJ2-7,TRBV28,10,NA,CASSRYEQYF,TGTGCCAGCAGCAGGTACGAGCAGTACTTC
TRBD1,TRBJ1-2,TRBV10-3,14,NA,CAISTNRGLVGYTF,TGTGCCATCAGTACCAACAGGGGGCTTGTGGGCTACACCTTC
NA,TRBJ1-5,TRBV18,17,NA,CASSPQGPRRFNQPQHF,TGTGCCAGCTCACCACAGGGGCCCCGGCGGTTCAATCAGCCCCAGCATTTT
NA,TRBJ2-5,TRBV18,12,NA,CASSPLSKTQYF,TGTGCCAGCTCACCCCTCTCCAAGACCCAGTACTTC
NA,TRBJ2-7,TRBV29-1,12,NA,CSAGHLSYEQYF,TGCAGCGCCGGACATTTATCCTACGAGCAGTACTTC
NA,TRBJ1-1,TRBV14,11,NA,CASSSHTEAFF,TGTGCCAGCAGCTCCCACACTGAAGCTTTCTTT
TRBD2,TRBJ2-7,TRBV5-1,14,NA,CASSLSGRGYEQYF,TGCGCCAGCAGCTTAAGTGGGAGGGGATACGAGCAGTACTTC
NA,TRBJ1-1,TRBV6-1,17,NA,CASSEALLGARATEAFF,TGTGCCAGCAGTGAAGCGCTTTTGGGGGCCCGGGCCACTGAAGCTTTCTTT
NA,TRBJ2-7,TRBV14,16,NA,CASSPRTLLLGHEQYF,TGTGCCAGCAGCCCTCGGACGCTCTTGCTGGGCCACGAGCAGTACTTC
NA,TRBJ2-7,TRBV7-2,15,NA,CASSPVVGATYEQYF,TGTGCCAGCAGCCCCGTAGTAGGCGCCACCTACGAGCAGTACTTC
TRBD1,TRBJ1-2,TRBV7-9,16,few,CASSLVPTGYYYGYTF,TGTGCCAGCAGCTTAGTGCCGACAGGGTATTACTATGGCTACACCTTC
TRBD2,TRBJ2-3,TRBV9,18,NA,CASSVVLSGGPYTDTQYF,TGTGCCAGCAGCGTGGTCCTTTCGGGAGGGCCGTACACAGATACGCAGTATTTT
NA,TRBJ2-1,TRBV19,15,NA,CASIGDGLFGNEQFF,TGTGCCAGTATAGGAGATGGACTATTTGGGAATGAGCAGTTCTTC
NA,TRBJ1-1,TRBV5-1,14,NA,CASSLVQGATEAFF,TGCGCCAGCAGCTTGGTACAGGGTGCCACTGAAGCTTTCTTT
NA,TRBJ1-2,TRBV28,14,NA,CASSFPRDNYGYTF,TGTGCCAGCAGTTTCCCCAGGGACAACTATGGCTACACCTTC
NA,TRBJ1-2,TRBV25-1,13,NA,CASCHTGFYGYTF,TGTGCCAGCTGTCACACCGGATTCTATGGCTACACCTTC
TRBD1,TRBJ1-5,TRBV28,14,NA,CASSPDRGYQPQHF,TGTGCCAGCAGTCCGGACAGGGGTTATCAGCCCCAGCATTTT
TRBD1,TRBJ1-2,TRBV30,13,NA,CAWSNGQGGGYTF,TGTGCCTGGAGTAATGGACAGGGAGGTGGCTACACCTTC
TRBD1,TRBJ1-5,TRBV2,16,NA,CASRVGTGSWGQPQHF,TGTGCCAGCAGGGTTGGGACAGGGTCTTGGGGTCAGCCCCAGCATTTT
TRBD1,TRBJ1-2,TRBV6-1,12,few,CASSRDSSGYTF,TGTGCCAGTTCGCGGGACAGTAGTGGCTACACCTTC
NA,TRBJ2-1,TRBV5-4,14,NA,CASSLAVRPDEQFF,TGTGCCAGCAGCTTGGCCGTTCGACCGGACGAGCAGTTCTTC
TRBD1,TRBJ1-4,TRBV6-5,14,NA,CASRFGTEGEKLFF,TGTGCCAGCAGATTTGGGACAGAGGGGGAAAAACTGTTTTTT
NA,TRBJ2-1,TRBV5-1,14,NA,CASRTRYQDNEQFF,TGCGCCAGCAGGACCAGATACCAAGACAATGAGCAGTTCTTC
NA,TRBJ1-4,TRBV5-1,13,NA,CASSLRVDGKLFF,TGCGCCAGCAGTCTACGGGTAGATGGGAAACTGTTTTTT
TRBD1,TRBJ1-2,TRBV28,14,NA,CASTTGTGRYGYTF,TGTGCCAGCACCACCGGGACAGGGAGATATGGCTACACCTTC
TRBD1,TRBJ2-5,TRBV9,14,few,CASSVLGQAGTQYF,TGTGCCAGCAGCGTACTTGGACAGGCGGGGACCCAGTACTTC
TRBD2,TRBJ2-3,TRBV29-1,15,NA,CSVELRERDPDTQYF,TGCAGCGTTGAGTTGCGGGAGAGAGACCCAGATACGCAGTATTTT
TRBD1,TRBJ1-2,TRBV28,16,NA,CASSLNGPGGHYGYTF,TGTGCCAGCAGTTTAAATGGCCCAGGGGGCCACTATGGCTACACCTTC